This TCR beta chain was identified during a study of response to subunit inactivated influenza vaccine (dated by TCRdb to the late 2010s). Regarding the complete study: Deep quantitative profiling of the T cell receptor repertoire was used in the study to follow responses to a trivalent subunit inactivated influenza vaccine.

The library was obtained by RT-PCR. Sequenced using an Illumina HiSeq 2500. TCRdb handled the public reads itself, with Q25 trimming in fastp and clone calling in MiXCR, and kept productive beta chains. Each record represents a unique CDR3 protein, reported with the most common genes and DNA among its rows. The sample includes more than 200,000 distinct CDR3 sequences, with 12% observed a single time. The biggest ten clones account for roughly 7.7% of the sample. What the authors observed across the whole study: It was suggested by the authors that each seasonal influenza vaccination may recruit only a limited number of new T cells.

The table lists this clonotype with a few counts. No cognate antigen has been identified for it. No qualities accompany the bases; no much larger clone lies one base away. CDR1 LGHNA and CDR2 YSLEER are derived from the germline V gene. The junction shows trimming of 4 bases on V and 8 bases on J, plus 15 bases between the germline ends. The cysteine opens and the phenylalanine closes a CDR3 of 15 amino acids. Solely the CDR3 DNA is kept, with 45 bases framed from the first base. This clonotype was obtained from a man aged 45-60 years who received an inactivated influenza vaccine. Donor details come from another sample of the same person, matched by shared clones. The sequencing used non-naive T cells sorted from PBMCs, collected 14 to 15 days before vaccination. The sample's cell subset or site label, in plain terms: memory T cell fraction. This receptor chain uses TRBV4-3 and TRBJ1-6, and possibly TRBD1, on 5 matching bases. CDR3 protein: CASSLDRTRDSPLHF. The nucleotide sequence reads TGCGCCAGCAGCCTAGACCGGACAAGGGATTCACCCCTCCACTTT.